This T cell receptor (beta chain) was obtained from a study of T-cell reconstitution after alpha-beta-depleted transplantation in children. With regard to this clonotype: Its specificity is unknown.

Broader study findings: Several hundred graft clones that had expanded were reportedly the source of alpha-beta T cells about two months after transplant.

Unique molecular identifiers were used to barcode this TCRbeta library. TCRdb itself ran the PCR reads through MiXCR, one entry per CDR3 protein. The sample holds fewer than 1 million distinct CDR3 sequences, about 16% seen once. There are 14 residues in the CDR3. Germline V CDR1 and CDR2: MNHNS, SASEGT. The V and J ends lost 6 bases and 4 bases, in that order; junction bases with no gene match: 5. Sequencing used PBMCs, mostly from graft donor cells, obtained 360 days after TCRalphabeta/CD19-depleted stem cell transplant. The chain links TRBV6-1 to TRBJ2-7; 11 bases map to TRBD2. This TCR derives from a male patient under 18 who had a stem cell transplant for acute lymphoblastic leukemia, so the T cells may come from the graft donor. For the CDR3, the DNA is TGTGCCAGCAGGGTACTAGCGGGAGATTACGAGCAGTACTTC. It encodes CASRVLAGDYEQYF.